One sample yielded the 20 T cell receptor beta chains listed below, sequenced in a study of blood T cell repertoires in COVID-19. Clones were sequenced by immunoSEQ multiplex PCR, and TCRdb holds only the in-frame ones, with some missing. The sample records some 90,000 clones, 89% being singletons. The source material was peripheral blood. The receptor set was obtained from a man aged 50 to 59 with acute or convalescent COVID-19.

V is TRBV2 and J is TRBJ2-3; 10 nucleotides match TRBD2. Germline CDR1 and CDR2: SNHLY and FYNNEI. This CDR3 has 15 amino acids. J was trimmed by 2 bases and V by 4 bases; bases with no gene match: 3. The chain's CDR3 is CASSGTSGDTDTQYF. For the CDR3, the DNA is TGTGCCAGCAGTGGAACTAGCGGGGACACAGATACGCAGTATTTT.

The chain carries TRBV19 and TRBJ1-2; no clear D. Trimming removed 2 bases from V and 8 bases from J, with 9 bases in between. The CDR3 extends over 12 amino acids. Germline V gives CDR1 LNHDA, CDR2 SQIVND (reference sequence). The CDR3: CASSISGGGYTF. In DNA form, the CDR3 reads TGTGCCAGTAGTATATCAGGCGGGGGCTACACCTTC. Drawing the rest from reference TRBV19 and TRBJ1-2, the complete variable domain is DGGITQSPKYLFRKEGQNVTLSCEQNLNHDAMYWYRQDPGQGLRLIYYSQIVNDFQKGDIAEGYSVSREKKESFPLTVTSAQKNPTAFYLCASSISGGGYTFGSGTRLTVV.

The rearrangement uses TRBV30 and TRBJ1-1; TRBD1 is a possible D gene (5 bases). Germline-derived CDR1 and CDR2 are GTSNPN and SVGIG (reference sequence). CDR3 length: 12 residues. V shed 2 bases and J shed 8 bases, with 12 bases lying between them. CDR3 bases: TGTGCCTGGAGTTCGGGACTGGGGGAAGCTTTCTTT. It translates to CAWSSGLGEAFF.

The rearrangement joins TRBV5-6 to TRBJ1-4; 7 nucleotides agree with TRBD1. The CDR3 extends over 16 amino acids. Germline V gene sequence: CDR1 SGHDT, CDR2 YYEEEE. J gave up 4 bases and V 1 base, and 7 bases lay outside the gene matches. Written as DNA, the CDR3 is TGTGCCAGCAGCTTGTACCTGACAGGGATTAATGAAAAACTGTTTTTT. It codes for CASSLYLTGINEKLFF.

This chain uses TRBV7-2 with TRBJ1-2; tentative D call: TRBD1 (6 bases). The CDR3 covers 17 residues. Per the germline V gene, CDR1 is SGHTA and CDR2 is FQGNSA. V gave up 4 bases and J gave up 2 bases, with 20 bases separating them. CDR3 coding DNA: TGTGCCAGCAGCTACCTTTTCGGGGGGGCGACAAACTATGGCTACACCTTC. Translated, it gives CASSYLFGGATNYGYTF.

This clone is a singleton in its sample. The chain uses TRBV12-3 or TRBV12-4 and TRBJ1-2; no definite D call. V was cut by 7 bases and J by 7 bases, with 16 bases left in between. CDR3 length: 13 amino acids. CDR3 residues: CASTLTRPGGYTF. The CDR3 DNA reads TGTGCCAGCACCCTGACACGACCTGGTGGCTACACCTTC.

DNA of the CDR3: TGTGCCAGCAGCTTAAGCGGGGGAGAAGCTTTCTTT. The encoded protein is CASSLSGGEAFF. The V gene is TRBV13, the J gene TRBJ1-1; maybe TRBD1 (5 bases). This CDR3 has 12 residues. Trimming cost V 2 bases and J 8 bases, with 9 bases left between them. Per germline, CDR1 PRHDT and CDR2 FYEKMQ (reference sequence).

The CDR3 DNA follows: TGCGCCAGTGAGTTGACAGGCTCCTACAATGAGCAGTTCTTC. Its protein is CASELTGSYNEQFF. The chain uses TRBV5-1 and TRBJ2-1; TRBD1 might be the D (6 bases). V was pared by 8 bases and J by 0 bases, with 12 bases between. Germline-derived CDR1 and CDR2 are SGHRS and YFSETQ. The CDR3 contains 14 residues.

The rearrangement uses TRBV30 and TRBJ2-3; 12 positions agree with TRBD2. V shed 1 base, J shed 2 bases, and the junction held 13 bases outside the gene matches. This CDR3 has 19 residues. Per the germline V gene, CDR1 is GTSNPN and CDR2 is SVGIG (reference sequence). Here the CDR3 DNA reads TGTGCCTGGAGTGAGCCAGGACTAGCGGGGCCCATCTCCACAGATACGCAGTATTTT. Its translation is CAWSEPGLAGPISTDTQYF. Full variable domain (remainder filled in from reference TRBV30 and TRBJ2-3): SQTIHQWPATLVQPVGSPLSLECTVEGTSNPNLYWYRQAAGRGLQLLFYSVGIGQISSEVPQNLSASRPQDRQFILSSKKLLLSDSGFYLCAWSEPGLAGPISTDTQYFGPGTRLTVL.

The chain links TRBV25-1 to TRBJ2-3; 13 bases match TRBD2. V trimming: 4 bases; J trimming: 5 bases; junction bases outside the gene matches: 6. CDR3 length: 16 amino acids. Per the germline V gene, CDR1 is MGHDK and CDR2 is SYGVNS. The chain's CDR3 is CASSATSGGARDTQYF. The CDR3 DNA reads as TGTGCCAGCAGTGCAACTAGCGGGGGGGCCAGAGATACGCAGTATTTT.

The chain carries TRBV7-3 and TRBJ2-5; 8 nucleotides agree with TRBD2. From germline, CDR1 is SGHTA and CDR2 FQGTGA. Trimming removed 1 base from V and 1 base from J; junction bases left unmatched: 5. The CDR3 length is 16 residues. The CDR3, as DNA: TGTGCCAGCAGCTTAAGGGCTGCGGGGGGCCAAGAGACCCAGTACTTC. Residues: CASSLRAAGGQETQYF.

The chain combines TRBV21-1 with TRBJ1-2. TRBV21-1 is a listed pseudogene. The CDR3 runs 13 residues. In DNA, the CDR3 is TGTGCCAGCGGCCGACTTATCGGCTGCGGCTACACCTTC. This translates into CASGRLIGCGYTF.

The chain links TRBV30 to TRBJ2-7; a weak D match, TRBD2 (6 bases). Germline V gives CDR1 GTSNPN, CDR2 SVGIG (reference sequence). The CDR3 is made up of 12 amino acids. Between the trimmed V and J ends, which lost 0 bases and 5 bases, there was a span of 8 bases. This CDR3 is CAWSVRRDEQYF. In DNA, the CDR3 is TGTGCCTGGAGTGTTAGGAGGGACGAGCAGTACTTC. The whole variable domain, remainder taken from reference TRBV30 and TRBJ2-7, is SQTIHQWPATLVQPVGSPLSLECTVEGTSNPNLYWYRQAAGRGLQLLFYSVGIGQISSEVPQNLSASRPQDRQFILSSKKLLLSDSGFYLCAWSVRRDEQYFGPGTRLTVT.

This clone was observed a single time. The V call is TRBV20-1, the J call TRBJ2-1, with 8 bases identical to TRBD2. V trimming: 3 bases; J trimming: 4 bases; junction bases outside the gene matches: 23. Germline V gene lookup returns CDR1 DFQATT and CDR2 SNEGSKA (reference sequence). The CDR3 has 20 residues. CDR3 sequence: CSASAFGAGVGGQRYNEQFF. CDR3 nucleotide sequence: TGCAGTGCTAGTGCCTTTGGAGCGGGGGTTGGAGGACAGAGATACAATGAGCAGTTCTTC.

This clone was detected once. The chain has TRBV6-1 and TRBJ1-5; weak D call: TRBD1 (5 bases). The CDR3 totals 15 residues. From germline, CDR1 is MNHNS and CDR2 SASEGT. V dropped 3 bases and J dropped 12 bases, with 21 bases sitting between them. The CDR3 DNA reads TGTGCCAGCAGTGATTATGTGGGCAGGGATCATCACCAGCATTTT. Translation: CASSDYVGRDHHQHF.

The chain uses TRBV2 and TRBJ2-3; TRBD2 agrees at 7 bases. The CDR3 totals 15 residues. CDR1 is SNHLY, CDR2 FYNNEI, per germline. After removal of 1 base from V and 4 bases from J, the junction contained 5 bases not matched to a gene. This CDR3 reads CASSEGRGEADTQYF. Here the CDR3 DNA reads TGTGCCAGCAGTGAAGGTCGGGGGGAGGCAGATACGCAGTATTTT.

The chain combines TRBV24-1 with TRBJ2-2, with D possibly matching TRBD1 (5 bases). V was shortened by 3 bases and J by 3 bases, with 10 bases between the two germline ends. Germline V CDR1 and CDR2: KGHDR, SFDVKD. CDR3 size: 15 residues. As DNA, the CDR3 is TGTGCCACCAGTGATCGTAGGGGTCACACCGGGGAGCTGTTTTTT. Translated, it gives CATSDRRGHTGELFF.

V is TRBV7-3 and J is TRBJ2-6; 7 bases map to TRBD1. The V gene's germline CDR1 is SGHTA and CDR2 FQGTGA. Losses at the gene ends were 5 bases for V and 4 bases for J; bases not matched to a gene: 14. The CDR3 sequence is 18 residues long. The chain's CDR3 is CASSLRGGRGLGANVLTF. The CDR3 DNA is TGTGCCAGCAGCCTACGAGGGGGCCGCGGTTTAGGGGCCAACGTCCTGACTTTC.

This rearrangement joins TRBV7-8 to TRBJ2-5; D gene unclear. In germline, CDR1 is SGHVS, CDR2 FQNEAQ. Trimming removed 0 bases from V and 3 bases from J, with 11 bases in between. This CDR3 is built from 15 residues. This CDR3 reads CASSLAIFRKETQYF. The CDR3 DNA follows: TGTGCCAGCAGCTTAGCGATTTTCAGGAAAGAGACCCAGTACTTC.

This clone appeared once. The chain joins TRBV5-1 to TRBJ2-1, with D tentatively TRBD1 (6 bases). The germline gives CDR1 SGHRS, CDR2 YFSETQ. This CDR3 has 17 residues. Trimming shortened V by 1 base and J by 6 bases, and 20 bases separated the two germline ends. The CDR3 DNA reads as TGCGCCAGCAGCTTGACAGGGTTTGGCTCCCATGGCAATGAGCAGTTCTTC. Encoded protein: CASSLTGFGSHGNEQFF.